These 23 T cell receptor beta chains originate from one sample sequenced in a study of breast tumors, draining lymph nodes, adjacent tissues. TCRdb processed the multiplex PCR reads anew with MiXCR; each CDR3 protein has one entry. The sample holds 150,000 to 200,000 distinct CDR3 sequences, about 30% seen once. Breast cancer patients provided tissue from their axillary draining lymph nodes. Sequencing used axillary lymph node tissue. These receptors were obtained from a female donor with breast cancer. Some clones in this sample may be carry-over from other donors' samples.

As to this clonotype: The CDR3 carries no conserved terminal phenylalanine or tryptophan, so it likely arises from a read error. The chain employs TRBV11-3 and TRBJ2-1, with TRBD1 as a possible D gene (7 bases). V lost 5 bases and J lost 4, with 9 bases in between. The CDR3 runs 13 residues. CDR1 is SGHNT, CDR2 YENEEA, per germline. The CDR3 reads CASSPGGYNEQFC. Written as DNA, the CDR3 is TGTGCCAGCAGCCCAGGGGGGTACAATGAGCAGTTCTGC.

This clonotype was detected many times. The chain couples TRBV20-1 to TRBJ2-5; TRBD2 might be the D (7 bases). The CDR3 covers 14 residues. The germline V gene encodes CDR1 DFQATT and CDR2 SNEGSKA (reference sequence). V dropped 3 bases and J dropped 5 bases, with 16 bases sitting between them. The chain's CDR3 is CSARGGAPWETQYF. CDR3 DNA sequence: TGCAGTGCTAGGGGGGGGGCGCCCTGGGAGACCCAGTACTTC.

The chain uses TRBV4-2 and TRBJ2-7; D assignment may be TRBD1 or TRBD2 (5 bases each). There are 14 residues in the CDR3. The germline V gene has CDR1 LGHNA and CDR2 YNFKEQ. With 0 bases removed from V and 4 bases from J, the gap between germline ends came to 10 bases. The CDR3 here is CASSQERGGYEQYF. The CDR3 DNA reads TGTGCCAGCAGCCAAGAAAGGGGCGGGTACGAGCAGTACTTC.

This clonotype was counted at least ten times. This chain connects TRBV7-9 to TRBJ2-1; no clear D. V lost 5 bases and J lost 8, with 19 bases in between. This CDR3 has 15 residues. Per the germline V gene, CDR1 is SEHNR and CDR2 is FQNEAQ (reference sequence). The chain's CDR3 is CASSLTRAHRDEQFF. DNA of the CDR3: TGTGCCAGCAGCCTCACACGGGCCCATCGCGATGAGCAGTTCTTC.

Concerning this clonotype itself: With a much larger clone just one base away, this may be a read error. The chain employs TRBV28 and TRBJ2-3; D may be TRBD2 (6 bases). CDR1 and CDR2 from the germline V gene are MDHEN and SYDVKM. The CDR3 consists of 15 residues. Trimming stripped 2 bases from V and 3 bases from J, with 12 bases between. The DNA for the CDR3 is TGTGCCAGCAGTTTAGCGGGGATTAGGACAGATACGCAGTATTTT. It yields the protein CASSLAGIRTDTQYF.

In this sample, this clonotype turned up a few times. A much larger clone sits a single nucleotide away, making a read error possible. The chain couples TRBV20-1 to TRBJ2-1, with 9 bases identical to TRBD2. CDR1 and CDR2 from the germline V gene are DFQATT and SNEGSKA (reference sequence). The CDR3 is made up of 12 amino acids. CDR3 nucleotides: TGCAGTGTGAGCGGGAGGAGGGGTGAGCCGTTCTTC. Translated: CSVSGRRGEPFF.

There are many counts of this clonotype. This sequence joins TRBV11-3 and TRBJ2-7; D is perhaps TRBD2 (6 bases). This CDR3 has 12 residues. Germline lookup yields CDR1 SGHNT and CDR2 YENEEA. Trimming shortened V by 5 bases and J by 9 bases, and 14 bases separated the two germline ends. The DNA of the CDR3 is TGTGCCAGCAGCCCCCCTAACGGGGGGCAGTACTTC. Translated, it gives CASSPPNGGQYF.

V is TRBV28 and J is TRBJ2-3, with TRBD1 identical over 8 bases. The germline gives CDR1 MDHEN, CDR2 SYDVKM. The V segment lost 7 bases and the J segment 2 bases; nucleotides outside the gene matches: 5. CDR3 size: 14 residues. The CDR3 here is CASNSRGLTDTQYF. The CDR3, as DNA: TGTGCCAGCAATTCCAGGGGGCTCACAGATACGCAGTATTTT.

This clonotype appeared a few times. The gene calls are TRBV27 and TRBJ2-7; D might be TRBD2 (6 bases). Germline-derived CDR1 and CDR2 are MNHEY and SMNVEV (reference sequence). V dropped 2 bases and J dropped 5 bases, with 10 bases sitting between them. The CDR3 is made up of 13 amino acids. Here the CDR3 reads CASSLAGTDEQYF. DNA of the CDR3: TGTGCCAGCAGTTTAGCAGGGACTGACGAGCAGTACTTC.

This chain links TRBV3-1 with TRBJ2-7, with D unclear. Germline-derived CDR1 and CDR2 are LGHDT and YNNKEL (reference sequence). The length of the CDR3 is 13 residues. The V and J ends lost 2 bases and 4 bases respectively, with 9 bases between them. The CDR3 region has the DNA TGTGCCAGCAGCCAACCCCCTCTTTACGAGCAGTACTTC. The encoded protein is CASSQPPLYEQYF.

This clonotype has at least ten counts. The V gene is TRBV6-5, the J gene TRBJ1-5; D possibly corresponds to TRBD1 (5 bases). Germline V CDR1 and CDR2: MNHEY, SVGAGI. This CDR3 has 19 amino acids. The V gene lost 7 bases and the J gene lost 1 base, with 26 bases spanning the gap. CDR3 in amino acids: CASKVTGGDGVGSNQPQHF. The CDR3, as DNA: TGTGCCAGCAAAGTTACGGGGGGAGATGGGGTGGGAAGCAATCAGCCCCAGCATTTT.

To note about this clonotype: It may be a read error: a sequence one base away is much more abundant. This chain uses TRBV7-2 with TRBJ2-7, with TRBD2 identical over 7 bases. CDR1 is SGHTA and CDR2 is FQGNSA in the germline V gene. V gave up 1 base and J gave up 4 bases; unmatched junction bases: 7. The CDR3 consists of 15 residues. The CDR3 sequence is CASSLGAGAVYEQYF. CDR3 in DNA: TGTGCCAGCAGCTTAGGTGCGGGAGCGGTGTACGAGCAGTACTTC.

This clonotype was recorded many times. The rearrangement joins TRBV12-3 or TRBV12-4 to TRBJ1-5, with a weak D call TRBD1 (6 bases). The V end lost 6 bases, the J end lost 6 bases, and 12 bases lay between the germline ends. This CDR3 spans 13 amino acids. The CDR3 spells CASSLTGSQPQHF. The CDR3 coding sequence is TGTGCCAGCAGCCTAACAGGGTCTCAGCCCCAGCATTTT.

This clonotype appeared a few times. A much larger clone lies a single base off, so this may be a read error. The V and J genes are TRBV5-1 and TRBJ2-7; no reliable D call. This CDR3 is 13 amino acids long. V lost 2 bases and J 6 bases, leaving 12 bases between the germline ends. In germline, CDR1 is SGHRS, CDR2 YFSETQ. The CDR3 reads CASSLYSACEQYF. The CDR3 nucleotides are TGCGCCAGCAGCTTATACAGCGCCTGCGAGCAGTACTTC.

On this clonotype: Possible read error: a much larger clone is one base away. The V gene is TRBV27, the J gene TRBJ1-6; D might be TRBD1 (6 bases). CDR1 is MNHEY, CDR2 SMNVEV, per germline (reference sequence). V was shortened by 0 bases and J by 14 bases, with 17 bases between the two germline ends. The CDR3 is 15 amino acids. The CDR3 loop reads CASSLSGGLGSSLHF. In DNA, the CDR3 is TGTGCCAGCAGTTTATCGGGGGGCTTGGGATCATCCCTCCACTTT.

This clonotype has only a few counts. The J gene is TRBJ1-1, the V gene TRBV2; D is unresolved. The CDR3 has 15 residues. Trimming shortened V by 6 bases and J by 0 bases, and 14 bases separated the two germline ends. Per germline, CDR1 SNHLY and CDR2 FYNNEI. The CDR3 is CASSPRSMMNTEAFF. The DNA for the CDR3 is TGTGCCAGCAGCCCCCGCTCTATGATGAACACTGAAGCTTTCTTT.

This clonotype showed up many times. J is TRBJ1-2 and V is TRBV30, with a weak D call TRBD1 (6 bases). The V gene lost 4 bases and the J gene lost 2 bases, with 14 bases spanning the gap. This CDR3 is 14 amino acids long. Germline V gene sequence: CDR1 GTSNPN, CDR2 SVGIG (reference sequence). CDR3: CAWTGHQKNYGYTF. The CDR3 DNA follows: TGTGCCTGGACGGGACACCAAAAAAACTATGGCTACACCTTC.

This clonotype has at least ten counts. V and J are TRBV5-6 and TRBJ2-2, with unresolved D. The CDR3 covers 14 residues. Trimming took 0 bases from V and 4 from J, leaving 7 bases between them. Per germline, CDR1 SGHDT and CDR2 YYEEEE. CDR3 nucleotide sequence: TGTGCCAGCAGCTTGGGGCAGTTCACCGGGGAGCTGTTTTTT. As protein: CASSLGQFTGELFF.

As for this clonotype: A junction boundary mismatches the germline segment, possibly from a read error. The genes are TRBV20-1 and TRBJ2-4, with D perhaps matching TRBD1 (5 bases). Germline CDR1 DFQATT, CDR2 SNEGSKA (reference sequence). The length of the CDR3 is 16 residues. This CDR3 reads CGARTPWGSAKNIQYF. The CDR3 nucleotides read TGCGGTGCTAGGACCCCGTGGGGCAGTGCCAAAAACATTCAGTACTTC.

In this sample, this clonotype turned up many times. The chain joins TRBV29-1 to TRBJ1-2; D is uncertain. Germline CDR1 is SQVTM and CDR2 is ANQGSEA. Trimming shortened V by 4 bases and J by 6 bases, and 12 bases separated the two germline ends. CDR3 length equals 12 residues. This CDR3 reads CSVVVPRDGYTF. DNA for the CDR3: TGCAGCGTTGTAGTCCCCCGGGATGGCTACACCTTC. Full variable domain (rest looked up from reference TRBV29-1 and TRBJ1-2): SAVISQKPSRDICQRGTSLTIQCQVDSQVTMMFWYRQQPGQSLTLIATANQGSEATYESGFVIDKFPISRPNLTFSTLTVSNMSPEDSSIYLCSVVVPRDGYTFGSGTRLTVV.

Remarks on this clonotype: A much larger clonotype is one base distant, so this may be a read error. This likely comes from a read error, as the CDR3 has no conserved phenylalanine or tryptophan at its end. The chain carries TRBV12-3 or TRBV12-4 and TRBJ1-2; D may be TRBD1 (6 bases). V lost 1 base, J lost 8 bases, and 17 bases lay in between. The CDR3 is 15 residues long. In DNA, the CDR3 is TGTGCCAGCAGTTTAGAGGTGGGGGGGGGCTGGGGCTACACCCTC. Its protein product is CASSLEVGGGWGYTL.

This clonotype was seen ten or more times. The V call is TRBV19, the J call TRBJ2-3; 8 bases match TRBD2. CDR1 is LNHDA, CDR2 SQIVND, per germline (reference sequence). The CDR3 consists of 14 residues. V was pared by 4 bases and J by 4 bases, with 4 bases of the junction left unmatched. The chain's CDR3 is CASSTGLAPDTQYF. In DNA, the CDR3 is TGTGCCAGTAGTACTGGACTAGCCCCAGATACGCAGTATTTT.

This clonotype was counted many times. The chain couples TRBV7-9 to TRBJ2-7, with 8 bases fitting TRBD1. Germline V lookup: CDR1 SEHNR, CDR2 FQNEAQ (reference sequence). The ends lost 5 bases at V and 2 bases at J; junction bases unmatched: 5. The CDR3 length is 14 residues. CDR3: CASSPRDRTYEQYF. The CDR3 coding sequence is TGTGCCAGCAGCCCCAGGGACAGGACCTACGAGCAGTACTTC.